This T cell receptor beta chain came from a study of radiotherapy plus CTLA-4 blockade in lung cancer. Of note for this clone: The antigen is unknown.

The repertoire was sequenced with immunoSEQ multiplex PCR; TCRdb's copy has only in-frame clones and lacks some. This sample has about 120,000 clones, with about nine tenths found just once. The CDR3 runs to 14 residues. Germline V lookup: CDR1 SGHNT, CDR2 YYREEE (reference sequence). Trimming cost V 1 base and J 6 bases, with 13 bases left between them. Overall study findings and caveats: In blood, TCR clones derived from the tumor expanded after radiotherapy plus ipilimumab.

The gene calls are TRBV5-4 and TRBJ1-1, with TRBD1 as a possible D gene (5 bases). This sample comprised peripheral blood, obtained from a patient treated with radiotherapy plus ipilimumab. The clonotype originates from a human donor with non-small cell lung cancer that progressed on radiotherapy plus ipilimumab. Here the CDR3 reads CASSLSGAGSEAFF. Written as DNA, the CDR3 is TGTGCCAGCAGCTTGAGTGGGGCTGGGTCTGAAGCTTTCTTT.